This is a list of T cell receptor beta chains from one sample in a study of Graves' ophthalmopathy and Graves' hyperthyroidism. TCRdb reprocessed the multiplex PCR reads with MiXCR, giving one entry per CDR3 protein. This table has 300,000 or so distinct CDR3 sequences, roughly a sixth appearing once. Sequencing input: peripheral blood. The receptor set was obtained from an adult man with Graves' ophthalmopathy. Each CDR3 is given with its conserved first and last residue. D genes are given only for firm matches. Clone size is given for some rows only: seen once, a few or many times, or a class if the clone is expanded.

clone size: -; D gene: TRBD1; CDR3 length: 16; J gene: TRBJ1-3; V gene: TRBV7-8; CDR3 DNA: TGTGCCAGCAGCCTGACCGGGACAGGGTCCGGAAACACCATATATTTT; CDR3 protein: CASSLTGTGSGNTIYF
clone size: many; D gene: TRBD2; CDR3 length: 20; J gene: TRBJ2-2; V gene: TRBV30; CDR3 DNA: TGTGCCTGGAGTCCCTTACTTGGACTAGCGGAGGGAGGAAACACCGGGGAGCTGTTTTTT; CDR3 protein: CAWSPLLGLAEGGNTGELFF
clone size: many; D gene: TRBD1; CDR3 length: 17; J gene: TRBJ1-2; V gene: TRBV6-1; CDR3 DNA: TGTGCCAGCAGTGAAAAAGACAGGGGTAGAATAAGCTATGGCTACACCTTC; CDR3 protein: CASSEKDRGRISYGYTF
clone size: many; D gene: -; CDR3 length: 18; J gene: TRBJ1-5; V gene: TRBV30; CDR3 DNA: TGTGCCTGGAGTGCCAAACCGGGAGGCTCCCAAGTCAATCAGCCCCAGCATTTT; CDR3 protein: CAWSAKPGGSQVNQPQHF
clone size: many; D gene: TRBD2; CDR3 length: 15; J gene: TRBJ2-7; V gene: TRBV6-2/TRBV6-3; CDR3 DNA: TGTGCCAGCAGGGCCGACTTTAGCGGGAGCGGCGAGCAGTACTTC; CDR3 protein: CASRADFSGSGEQYF
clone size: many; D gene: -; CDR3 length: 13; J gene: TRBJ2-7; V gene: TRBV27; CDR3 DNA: TGTGCCAGCAGCACTTCCCGACTCTACGAGCAGTACTTC; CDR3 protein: CASSTSRLYEQYF
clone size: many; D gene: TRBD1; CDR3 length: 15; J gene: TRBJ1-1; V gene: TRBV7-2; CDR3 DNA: TGTGCCAGCAGCTTACAGGGGGCTCTATTTGGGGAAGCTTTCTTT; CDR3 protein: CASSLQGALFGEAFF
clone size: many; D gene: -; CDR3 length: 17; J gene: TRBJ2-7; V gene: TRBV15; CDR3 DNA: TGTGCCACCAGCAGAGATTACCTTTCAGGAATCAAGTACGAGCAGTACTTC; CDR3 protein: CATSRDYLSGIKYEQYF
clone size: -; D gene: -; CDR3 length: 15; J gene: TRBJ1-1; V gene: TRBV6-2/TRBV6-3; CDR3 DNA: TGTGCCAGCGGGAGCTCATTCGGGGCCGGAGTTGAAGCTTTCTTT; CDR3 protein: CASGSSFGAGVEAFF
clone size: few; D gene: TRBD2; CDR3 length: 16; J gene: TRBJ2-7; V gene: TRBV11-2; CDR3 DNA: TGTGCCAGCAGCTTAGACTCAGCGGGAATCTCCTACGAGCAGTACTTC; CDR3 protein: CASSLDSAGISYEQYF
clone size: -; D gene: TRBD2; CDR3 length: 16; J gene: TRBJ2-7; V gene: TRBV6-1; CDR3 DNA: TGTGCCAGCAGTGAATATGGGGGAGGGCCGCTGGGGGAGCAGTACTTC; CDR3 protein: CASSEYGGGPLGEQYF
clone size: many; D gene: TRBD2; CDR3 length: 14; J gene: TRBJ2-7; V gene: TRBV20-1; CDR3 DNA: TGCAGTGCTTCAGGACTAGCGGGCTTCTCCACGCACGGGTTC; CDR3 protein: CSASGLAGFSTHGF
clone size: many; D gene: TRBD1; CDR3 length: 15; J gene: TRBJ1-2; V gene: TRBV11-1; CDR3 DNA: TGTGCCAGCAGCTCCGGAGGGGGCGCGAACTATGGCTACACCTTC; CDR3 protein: CASSSGGGANYGYTF
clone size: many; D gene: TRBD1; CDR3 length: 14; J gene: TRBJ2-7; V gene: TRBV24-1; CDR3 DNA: TGTGCCACCAGTGATTCGAGGACAGGGTACGAGCAGTACTTC; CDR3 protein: CATSDSRTGYEQYF
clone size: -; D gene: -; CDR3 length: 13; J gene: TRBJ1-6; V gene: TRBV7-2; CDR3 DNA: TGTGCCAGCAGCCCCACTCCCGGGGTGCCCCTCCACTTT; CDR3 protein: CASSPTPGVPLHF
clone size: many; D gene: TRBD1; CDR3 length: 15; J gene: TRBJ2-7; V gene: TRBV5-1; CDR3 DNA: TGCGCCAGCAGCTTAAACGGACAGGGTAATTACGAGCAGTACTTC; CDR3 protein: CASSLNGQGNYEQYF
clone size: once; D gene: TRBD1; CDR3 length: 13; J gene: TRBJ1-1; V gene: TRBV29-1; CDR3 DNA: TGCAGCGTTGCAGACAGGGTGAACACTGAAGCTTTCTTT; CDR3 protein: CSVADRVNTEAFF
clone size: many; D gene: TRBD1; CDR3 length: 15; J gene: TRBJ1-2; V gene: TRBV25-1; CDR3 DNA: TGTGCCAGCAGTGAAGCCGGGACAGTGGACTATGGCTACACCTTC; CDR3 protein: CASSEAGTVDYGYTF
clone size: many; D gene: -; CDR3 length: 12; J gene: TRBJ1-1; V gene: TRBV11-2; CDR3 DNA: TGTGCCAGCAGCTCGGGGATGGCTGAAGCTTTCTTT; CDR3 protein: CASSSGMAEAFF
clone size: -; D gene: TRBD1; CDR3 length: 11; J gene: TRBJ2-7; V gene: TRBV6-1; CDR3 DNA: TGTGCCAGCAGTGGACAGGGCGAGCAGTACTTC; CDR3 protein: CASSGQGEQYF
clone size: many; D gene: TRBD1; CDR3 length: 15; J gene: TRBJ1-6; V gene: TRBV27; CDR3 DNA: TGTGCCAGCAGTGCTTCCGGGACAGGTGGCTCACCCCTCCACTTT; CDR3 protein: CASSASGTGGSPLHF
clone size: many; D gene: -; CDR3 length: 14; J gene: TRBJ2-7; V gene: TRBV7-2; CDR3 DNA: TGTGCCAGCAGCTTACAGGGGATTACCTACGAGCAGTACTTC; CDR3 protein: CASSLQGITYEQYF
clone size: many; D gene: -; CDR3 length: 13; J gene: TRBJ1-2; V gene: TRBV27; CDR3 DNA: TGTGCCAGCAGTTTGGGGGCTCGGTATGGCTACACCTTC; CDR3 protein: CASSLGARYGYTF
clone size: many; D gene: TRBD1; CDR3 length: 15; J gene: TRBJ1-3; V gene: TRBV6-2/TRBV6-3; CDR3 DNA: TGTGCCAGCAGTGGACAGGTCGTCTCTGGAAACACCATATATTTT; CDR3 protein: CASSGQVVSGNTIYF
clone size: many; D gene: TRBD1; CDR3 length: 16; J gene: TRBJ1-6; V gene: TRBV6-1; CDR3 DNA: TGTGCCAGCAGTAGACAGGGGGAATCCTATAATTCACCCCTCCACTTT; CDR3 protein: CASSRQGESYNSPLHF
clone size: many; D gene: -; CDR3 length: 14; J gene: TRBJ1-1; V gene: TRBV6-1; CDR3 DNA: TGTGCCAGTAAAGGAGGGGCCCTGAACACTGAAGCTTTCTTT; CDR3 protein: CASKGGALNTEAFF
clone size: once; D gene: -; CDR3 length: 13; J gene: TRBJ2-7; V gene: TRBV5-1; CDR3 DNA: TGCGCCAGCAGCTTGGCCAGCAACTACGAGCAGTACTTC; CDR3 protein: CASSLASNYEQYF
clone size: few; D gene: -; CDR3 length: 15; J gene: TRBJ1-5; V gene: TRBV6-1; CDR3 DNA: TGTGCCAGCACCCCCCCTAGGACCCGCAATCAGCCCCAGCATTTT; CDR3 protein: CASTPPRTRNQPQHF
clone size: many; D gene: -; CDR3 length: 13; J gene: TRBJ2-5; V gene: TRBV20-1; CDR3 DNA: TGCAGTGCTAGTTGGCGTGTCGGAGAGACCCAGTACTTC; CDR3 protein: CSASWRVGETQYF
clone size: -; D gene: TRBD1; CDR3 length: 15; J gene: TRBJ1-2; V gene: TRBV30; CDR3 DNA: TGTGCCTGGAGTGTCCGAAGACAGGGAGACTATGGCTACACCTTC; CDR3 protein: CAWSVRRQGDYGYTF
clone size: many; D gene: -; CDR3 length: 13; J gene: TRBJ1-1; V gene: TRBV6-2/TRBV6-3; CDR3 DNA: TGTGCCAGCAGTTATTGGGCGAACACTGAAGCTTTCTTT; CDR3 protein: CASSYWANTEAFF
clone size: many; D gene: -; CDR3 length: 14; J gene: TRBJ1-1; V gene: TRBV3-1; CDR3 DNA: TGTGCCAGCAGCCAAGGGGCCCTTGCCGGTACGGCTTTCTTT; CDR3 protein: CASSQGALAGTAFF
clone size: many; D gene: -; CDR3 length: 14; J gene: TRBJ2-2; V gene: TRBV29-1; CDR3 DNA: TGCAGCGCCCTAAGGGGAGTGAACACCGGGGAGCTGTTTTTT; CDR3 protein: CSALRGVNTGELFF
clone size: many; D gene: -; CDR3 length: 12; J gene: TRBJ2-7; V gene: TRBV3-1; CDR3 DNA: TGTGCCAGCAGCCAAGATCGTCGGGAGCAGTACTTC; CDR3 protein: CASSQDRREQYF
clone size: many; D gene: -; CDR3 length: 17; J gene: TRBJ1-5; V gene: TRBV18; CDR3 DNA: TGTGCCAGCTCACCAACGAGGGGTTCGGGTAGGGATCAGCCCCAGCATTTT; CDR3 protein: CASSPTRGSGRDQPQHF
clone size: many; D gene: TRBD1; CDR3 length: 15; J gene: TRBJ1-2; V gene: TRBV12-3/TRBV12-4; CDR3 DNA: TGTGCCAGCAGTCCAACGACAGGGGGCTTAAATGGCTACACCTTC; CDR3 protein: CASSPTTGGLNGYTF
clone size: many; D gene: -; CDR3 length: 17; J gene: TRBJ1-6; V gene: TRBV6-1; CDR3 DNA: TGTGCCAGCAGTGGAAACAGCTACGCCTCCTATAATTCACCCCTCCACTTT; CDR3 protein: CASSGNSYASYNSPLHF
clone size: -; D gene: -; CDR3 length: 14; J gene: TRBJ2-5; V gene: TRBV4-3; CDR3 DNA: TGCGCCAGCAGCGGGGGCGTAGGGCCTGAGACCCAGTACTTC; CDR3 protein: CASSGGVGPETQYF